This T cell receptor beta chain appears in the sequencing data of a study of T cells in localized non-small cell lung cancer. This CDR3 has 17 residues. V was pared by 4 bases and J by 1 base, with 14 bases between. CDR1 is MGHRA and CDR2 is YSYEKL in the germline V gene. The table came from immunoSEQ multiplex PCR; TCRdb's copy has only in-frame clones and leaves some out. The table shows 30,000 to 40,000 clones, with roughly 86% occurring only once. The gene calls are TRBV4-1 and TRBJ2-6, with D possibly being TRBD2 (5 bases). This clonotype originated in a woman aged 35 to 69 with stage I lung adenocarcinoma. The starting material was peripheral blood, obtained before any cancer treatment. The CDR3 sequence: CASSLLGSRSGANVLTF. The CDR3 region has the DNA TGCGCCAGCAGCCTACTAGGGTCTAGATCTGGGGCCAACGTCCTGACTTTC.